The clone carrying this TCR beta chain was detected ten times or more. Its antigen is not identified. The germline V gene has CDR1 SGDLS and CDR2 YYNGEE. CDR3 size: 15 residues. The V end was cut by 3 bases, the J end by 5 bases, with 17 bases between. These data are taken from a study of T-cell reconstitution after alpha-beta-depleted transplantation in children. Study observations and caveats: Expanded clones from the graft, numbering several hundred, reportedly supplied alpha-beta T cells about two months after transplant. From surviving recipient T cells and thymic progenitors came the high day-60 TCRbeta diversity observed in some patients.

Preparation of the TCRbeta library involved a method that used unique molecular identifiers. TCRdb reprocessed the PCR reads via MiXCR and lists one record per CDR3 protein. The sample has some 300,000 distinct CDR3 sequences, over 9.5% seen once. This clonotype was obtained from a boy younger than two with acute myeloid leukemia, due to receive a stem cell transplant. The J gene is TRBJ2-5, the V gene TRBV9; possible D gene TRBD2, 5 bases. Specimen: PBMCs, collected before TCRalphabeta/CD19-depleted stem cell transplant. This CDR3 reads CASSEDGELLETQYF. Here the CDR3 DNA reads TGTGCCAGCAGCGAGGACGGGGAACTCTTGGAGACCCAGTACTTC.